This T cell receptor beta chain was sequenced for a study of post-analysis software for immune sequencing data. Study in general: Both relapsing-remitting and secondary progressive multiple sclerosis featured among the disease courses, as did progressive-relapsing multiple sclerosis.

General study results and limits: Co-batched samples clustered tightly together by F measure. TRBV5-6, TRBV5-1 and TRBV20-1 belonged to a set of about five TRBV segments that were more frequent in patients than controls.

Incorporated into the TCR beta cDNA libraries were unique molecular identifiers, which served to reduce PCR and sequencing biases. Some 500,000 cDNA molecules were recovered from an input of 1 to 10 million T cells. TCRdb called the PCR reads again in MiXCR, with one record for every CDR3 protein. This sample has roughly 700,000 distinct CDR3 sequences, with roughly 29% found just once. This clonotype appeared a few times. The antigen is undetermined. CDR1 and CDR2 from the germline V gene are DFQATT and SNEGSKA (reference sequence). This CDR3 is 13 amino acids long. What was sequenced was blood. The V call is TRBV20-1, the J call TRBJ2-5, with TRBD1 identical over 8 bases. The DNA end lines up better with TRBJ2-7; the J call may be wrong. The TCR originated in a girl aged 10 to 17 with multiple sclerosis. The chain's CDR3 is CSAPGQGPVEQYF. For the CDR3, the DNA is TGCAGTGCCCCAGGACAGGGTCCTGTCGAGCAGTACTTC.